The 6 T cell receptor beta chains presented below share a single source sample, sequenced in a study of healthy donors' naive CD4 and CD8 T cells (dated by TCRdb to the mid-2010s). The reads were generated on a 454 GS FLX Titanium. A previously published linear amplification protocol was used to build the TCR libraries, starting from around 520 ng of total RNA. TCRdb reworked the public reads: Q25 trimming with fastp, MiXCR clone assembly, productive beta chains retained. Entries that share a CDR3 protein sequence are merged under the most common genes and DNA. The sample table holds 150,000 to 200,000 distinct CDR3 sequences, of which about 70% were seen once. The ten largest clones take up roughly 2.3% of the sample. The sample comprised naive CD4+ and CD8+ T cells sorted from blood, pooled from several donors. The cell subset or site label here, explained by the study, means: FACS-sorted naive CD4+ (CD45RO-CD45RA+) and naive CD8+ (CD45RA+CD27bright) T cells. The receptors derive from a pool of human donors in good health; the sample pools cells from several healthy donors.

The CDR3 protein is CASSIIGAGRYSNEQFF. The CDR3 coding sequence is TGTGCCAGTAGTATAATTGGGGCAGGACGCTACTCCAATGAGCAGTTCTTC. The chain carries TRBV19 and TRBJ2-1, with a possible D match to TRBD1 (5 bases). V lost 2 bases and J 6 bases, leaving 20 bases between the germline ends. There are 17 residues in the CDR3. Looked up from germline, CDR1 is LNHDA and CDR2 is SQIVND (reference sequence).

The genes are TRBV15 and TRBJ2-7, with a possible D match to TRBD2 (6 bases). Germline CDR1 LNHNV, CDR2 YYDKDF (reference sequence). The V end lost 5 bases, the J end lost 3 bases, and 17 bases lay between the germline ends. This CDR3 comprises 15 residues. CDR3 residues: CATSSSEEGFYEQYF. As DNA, the CDR3 is TGTGCCACCAGCTCCTCCGAGGAGGGGTTCTACGAGCAGTACTTC.

The J gene is TRBJ1-1, the V gene TRBV19; D gene unclear. This CDR3 is built from 14 residues. The germline V gene encodes CDR1 LNHDA and CDR2 SQIVND (reference sequence). V was cut by 3 bases and J by 0 bases, with 8 bases left in between. The CDR3 protein is CASSIQLMNTEAFF. The DNA of the CDR3 is TGTGCCAGTAGTATTCAGCTCATGAACACTGAAGCTTTCTTT.

The chain has TRBV19 and TRBJ1-5; D possibly corresponds to TRBD1 (5 bases). V gave up 5 bases and J gave up 5 bases, with 16 bases separating them. Germline V lookup: CDR1 LNHDA, CDR2 SQIVND (reference sequence). The CDR3 has 15 amino acids. The CDR3 reads CASSVPMGEDQPQHF. CDR3 nucleotides: TGTGCCAGTAGTGTCCCGATGGGGGAGGATCAGCCCCAGCATTTT. Drawing the rest from reference TRBV19 and TRBJ1-5, the complete variable domain is DGGITQSPKYLFRKEGQNVTLSCEQNLNHDAMYWYRQDPGQGLRLIYYSQIVNDFQKGDIAEGYSVSREKKESFPLTVTSAQKNPTAFYLCASSVPMGEDQPQHFGDGTRLSIL.

This chain uses TRBV5-6 with TRBJ2-3, with a weak D call TRBD1 (6 bases). Germline-derived CDR1 and CDR2 are SGHDT and YYEEEE. The CDR3 runs to 14 residues. The germline V and J ends were trimmed by 4 bases and 0 bases, with 9 bases remaining between them. The DNA of the CDR3 is TGTGCCAGCAGCCGGGACATCAGCACAGATACGCAGTATTTT. The encoded protein is CASSRDISTDTQYF.

This chain uses TRBV15 with TRBJ2-5, with 10 nucleotides matching TRBD2. V lost 6 bases and J lost 5; bases outside the gene matches: 12. The germline gives CDR1 LNHNV, CDR2 YYDKDF (reference sequence). This CDR3 comprises 16 residues. Here the CDR3 reads CATSGASGGIRETQYF. The CDR3 nucleotides read TGTGCCACCAGTGGGGCTAGCGGGGGCATCAGGGAGACCCAGTACTTC.